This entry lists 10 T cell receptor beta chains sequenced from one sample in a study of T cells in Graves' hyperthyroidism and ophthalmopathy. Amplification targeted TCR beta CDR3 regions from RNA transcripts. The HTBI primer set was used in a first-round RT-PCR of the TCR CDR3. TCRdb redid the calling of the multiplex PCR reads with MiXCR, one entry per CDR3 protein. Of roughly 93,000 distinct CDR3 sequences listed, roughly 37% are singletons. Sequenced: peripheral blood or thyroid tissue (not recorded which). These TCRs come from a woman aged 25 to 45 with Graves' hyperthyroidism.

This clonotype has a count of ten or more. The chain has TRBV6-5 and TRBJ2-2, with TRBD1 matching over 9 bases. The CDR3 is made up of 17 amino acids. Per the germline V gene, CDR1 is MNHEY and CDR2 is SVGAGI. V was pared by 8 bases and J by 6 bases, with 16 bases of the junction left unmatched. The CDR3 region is CASYVVWGQGVPGELFF. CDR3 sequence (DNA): TGTGCCAGCTACGTCGTATGGGGACAGGGAGTACCCGGGGAGCTGTTTTTT.

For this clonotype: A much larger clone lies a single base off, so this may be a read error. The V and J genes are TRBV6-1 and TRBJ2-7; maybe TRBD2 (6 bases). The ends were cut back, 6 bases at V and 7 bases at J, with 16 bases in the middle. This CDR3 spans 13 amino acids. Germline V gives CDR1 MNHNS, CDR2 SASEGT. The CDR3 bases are TGTGCCAGCAGGGGACGGCCGGCGGGGGAGCAGTACTTC. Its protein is CASRGRPAGEQYF.

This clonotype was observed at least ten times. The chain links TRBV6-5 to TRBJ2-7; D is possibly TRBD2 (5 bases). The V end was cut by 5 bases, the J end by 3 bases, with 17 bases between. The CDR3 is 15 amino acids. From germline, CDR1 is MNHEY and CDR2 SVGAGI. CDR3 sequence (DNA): TGTGCCAGCAGTGAGGGAATAGGGATATACTACGAGCAGTACTTC. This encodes CASSEGIGIYYEQYF.

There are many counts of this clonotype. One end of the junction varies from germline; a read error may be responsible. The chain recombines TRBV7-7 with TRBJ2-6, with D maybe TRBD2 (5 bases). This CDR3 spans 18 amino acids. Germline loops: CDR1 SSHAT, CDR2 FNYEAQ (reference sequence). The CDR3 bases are TGTGCTAGCACCCCCGACTTGGACTTACTCTCTGGGGCCAACGTCCTGACTTTC. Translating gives CASTPDLDLLSGANVLTF. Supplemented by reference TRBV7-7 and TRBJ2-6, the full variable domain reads GAGVSQSPRYKVTKRGQDVTLRCDPISSHATLYWYQQALGQGPEFLTYFNYEAQPDKSGLPSDRFSAERPEGSISTLTIQRTEQRDSAMYRCASTPDLDLLSGANVLTFGAGSRLTVL.

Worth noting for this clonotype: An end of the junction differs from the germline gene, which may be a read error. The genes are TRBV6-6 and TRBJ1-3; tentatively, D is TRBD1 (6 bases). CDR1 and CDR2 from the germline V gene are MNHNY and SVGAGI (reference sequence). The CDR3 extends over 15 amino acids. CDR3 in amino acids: CVSSLLPDSGSTIYF. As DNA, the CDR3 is TGTGTCAGCAGCCTACTACCGGACAGCGGAAGCACCATATATTTT.

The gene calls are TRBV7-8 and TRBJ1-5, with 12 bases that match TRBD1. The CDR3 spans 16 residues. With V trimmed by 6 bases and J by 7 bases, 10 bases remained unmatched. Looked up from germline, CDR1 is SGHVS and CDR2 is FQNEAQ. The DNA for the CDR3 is TGTGCCAGCAGATCCCCCGGGACAGGGGGCCGGCAGCCCCAGCATTTT. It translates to CASRSPGTGGRQPQHF.

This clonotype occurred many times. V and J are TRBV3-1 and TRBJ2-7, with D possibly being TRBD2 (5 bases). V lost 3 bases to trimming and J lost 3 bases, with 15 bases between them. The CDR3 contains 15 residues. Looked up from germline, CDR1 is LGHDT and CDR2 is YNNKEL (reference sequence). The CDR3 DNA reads TGTGCCAGCAGCCAGGCCCCGGTGAGCGGCTACGAGCAGTACTTC. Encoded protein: CASSQAPVSGYEQYF.

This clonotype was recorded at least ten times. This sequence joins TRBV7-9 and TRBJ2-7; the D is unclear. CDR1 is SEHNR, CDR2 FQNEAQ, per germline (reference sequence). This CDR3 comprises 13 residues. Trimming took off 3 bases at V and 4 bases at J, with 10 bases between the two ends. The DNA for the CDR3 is TGTGCCAGCAGCTTGACGGAAGGGTACGAGCAGTACTTC. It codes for CASSLTEGYEQYF.

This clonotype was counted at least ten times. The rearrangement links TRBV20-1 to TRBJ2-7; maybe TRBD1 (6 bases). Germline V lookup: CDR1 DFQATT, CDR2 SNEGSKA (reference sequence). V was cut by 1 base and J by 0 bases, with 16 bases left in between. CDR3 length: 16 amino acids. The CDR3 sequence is CSARVHTGSGSYEQYF. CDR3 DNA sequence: TGCAGTGCTAGAGTCCACACAGGGTCGGGCTCCTACGAGCAGTACTTC.

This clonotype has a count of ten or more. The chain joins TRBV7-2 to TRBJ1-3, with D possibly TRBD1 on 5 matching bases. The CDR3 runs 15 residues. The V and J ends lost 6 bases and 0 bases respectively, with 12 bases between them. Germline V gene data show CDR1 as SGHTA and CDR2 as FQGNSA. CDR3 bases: TGTGCCAGCAGTTGGGACTCAGGCTCTGGAAACACCATATATTTT. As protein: CASSWDSGSGNTIYF.